These 24 T cell receptor beta chains share one sample of origin, sequenced in a study of identical twins. TCRdb reanalysed the 5' RACE reads using MiXCR and keeps one entry per CDR3 protein. The sample records about 500,000 distinct CDR3 sequences, around 15% being singletons. This sample also appeared in a second study, on yellow fever vaccine responses in identical twins.

The specimen sequenced was CD4+ T cells sorted from blood. All receptors derive from a woman aged 18-29 years in good health.

The chain combines TRBV12-3 or TRBV12-4 with TRBJ2-1; 7 bases are a match to TRBD2. With V trimmed by 0 bases and J by 0 bases, 5 bases remained unmatched. The CDR3 runs to 17 residues. The chain's CDR3 is CASSLAGGIISYNEQFF. CDR3 DNA: TGTGCCAGCAGTTTAGCGGGAGGGATAATCTCCTACAATGAGCAGTTCTTC.

The sample holds a few counts of this clonotype. The chain employs TRBV15 and TRBJ2-2; D not certain. This CDR3 spans 16 amino acids. In germline, CDR1 is LNHNV, CDR2 YYDKDF (reference sequence). V dropped 4 bases and J dropped 4 bases, with 16 bases sitting between them. In nucleotides, the CDR3 is TGTGCCACCAGCAAAACCGAAACACACAGCACCGGGGAGCTGTTTTTT. This sequence encodes CATSKTETHSTGELFF.

This chain uses TRBV4-1 with TRBJ1-1, with TRBD1 as a possible D gene (6 bases). The CDR3 loop spans 15 amino acids. Germline V lookup: CDR1 MGHRA, CDR2 YSYEKL. Trimming removed 2 bases from V and 2 bases from J, with 12 bases in between. The CDR3 sequence: CASSQLYGTNTEAFF. CDR3 in DNA: TGCGCCAGCAGCCAACTGTACGGGACAAACACTGAAGCTTTCTTT.

This clonotype was seen a handful of times. The chain links TRBV6-5 to TRBJ2-7; D is uncertain. Trimming removed 0 bases from V and 4 bases from J, with 13 bases in between. Germline loops: CDR1 MNHEY, CDR2 SVGAGI. CDR3 length equals 15 residues. The CDR3 DNA sequence: TGTGCCAGCAGTTACTCTCTGGCGACCTCATACGAGCAGTACTTC. This gives the protein CASSYSLATSYEQYF.

This clonotype was seen at least ten times. The chain couples TRBV12-3 or TRBV12-4 to TRBJ2-1; TRBD2 agrees at 9 bases. V shed 4 bases and J 7 bases; nucleotides not matched to a gene: 11. This CDR3 has 16 residues. CDR3 nucleotides: TGTGCCAGCAGTTCCCTTAGCGGGAGATCAGGGAATGAGCAGTTCTTC. Its translation is CASSSLSGRSGNEQFF.

In DNA, the CDR3 is TGTGCCAGCAAAACCGGGACAGCCAACTCCTACGAGCAGTACTTC. It translates to CASKTGTANSYEQYF. V is TRBV6-2 or TRBV6-3 and J is TRBJ2-7, with 7 bases fitting TRBD1. The germline V gene encodes CDR1 MNHEY and CDR2 SVGEGT. There are 15 residues in the CDR3. The V segment lost 7 bases and the J segment 0 bases; nucleotides outside the gene matches: 9.

This rearrangement joins TRBV20-1 to TRBJ2-3; D remains unclear. CDR1 is DFQATT, CDR2 SNEGSKA, per germline (reference sequence). The CDR3 spans 13 residues. V shed 6 bases and J shed 7 bases, with 17 bases lying between them. CDR3 sequence reads: CSAAEGGTYTQYF. In DNA form, the CDR3 reads TGCAGTGCCGCCGAAGGTGGTACTTATACGCAGTATTTT.

The chain combines TRBV5-5 with TRBJ2-2; 14 nucleotides agree with TRBD2. This CDR3 contains 17 residues. J lost 7 bases, V lost 4 bases, and 9 bases had no gene match. CDR1 and CDR2 (germline): SGHKS, YYEKEE (reference sequence). CDR3 DNA sequence: TGTGCCAGCAGCGACGGAAGGACTAGCGGGAGGATCGGGGAGCTGTTTTTT. It encodes CASSDGRTSGRIGELFF.

In its sample, this clonotype was seen a few times. The junction does not match germline at one end; this may be a read error. V is TRBV10-2 and J is TRBJ1-5; 7 positions match TRBD1. This CDR3 region has 10 residues. Germline-derived CDR1 and CDR2 are WSHSY and SAAADI. CDR3 DNA sequence: TGCGCCAGCAGTAGGGCCAGGGGGTATTTT. It codes for CASSRARGYF.

This chain uses TRBV9 with TRBJ2-7, with D possibly being TRBD1 (5 bases). CDR1 is SGDLS and CDR2 is YYNGEE in the germline V gene. Trimming took off 0 bases at V and 2 bases at J, with 12 bases between the two ends. The CDR3 extends over 15 amino acids. The CDR3 DNA is TGTGCCAGCAGCGTAGTTCCCGACAGAGCCTACGAGCAGTACTTC. Its translation: CASSVVPDRAYEQYF.

This clonotype was counted ten times or more. The genes are TRBV2 and TRBJ2-3, with 8 bases that match TRBD2. Germline CDR1 and CDR2: SNHLY and FYNNEI. The V segment lost 1 base and the J segment 2 bases; nucleotides outside the gene matches: 2. The CDR3 extends over 15 amino acids. CDR3 sequence reads: CASSEERGITDTQYF. The CDR3 DNA follows: TGTGCCAGCAGTGAAGAGCGGGGGATCACAGATACGCAGTATTTT.

This clonotype was seen many times. The J gene is TRBJ2-1, the V gene TRBV5-4; TRBD1 is a possible D gene (6 bases). V lost 6 bases to trimming and J lost 3 bases, with 19 bases between them. The germline CDR1 and CDR2 sequences are SGHNT and YYREEE (reference sequence). CDR3 size: 16 residues. This CDR3 is CASITNAPGHYNEQFF. The DNA of the CDR3 is TGTGCCAGCATAACAAACGCACCGGGACACTACAATGAGCAGTTCTTC.

This sequence joins TRBV28 and TRBJ2-3; D is perhaps TRBD2 (5 bases). V gave up 5 bases and J gave up 4 bases, with 13 bases separating them. This CDR3 is 14 amino acids long. From germline, CDR1 is MDHEN and CDR2 SYDVKM. DNA for the CDR3: TGTGCCAGCAGTGGCCGGGGTAGGGCAGATACGCAGTATTTT. Its protein is CASSGRGRADTQYF.

This clonotype was seen only a few times. The chain recombines TRBV2 with TRBJ2-3; tentatively, D is TRBD1 or TRBD2 (5 bases each). Germline-derived CDR1 and CDR2 are SNHLY and FYNNEI. The CDR3 length is 15 residues. V dropped 5 bases and J dropped 5 bases, with 17 bases sitting between them. CDR3 residues: CASSTGPAEGDTQYF. The CDR3 DNA is TGTGCCAGCAGTACAGGCCCAGCCGAGGGAGATACGCAGTATTTT.

This clonotype was picked up a small number of times. The V gene is TRBV7-9, the J gene TRBJ2-2, with 8 bases aligning to TRBD2. CDR1 and CDR2 from the germline V gene are SEHNR and FQNEAQ (reference sequence). The CDR3 has 16 amino acids. V dropped 1 base and J dropped 4; count of bases not matched to a gene: 5. CDR3 sequence: CASSLVSGLGTGELFF. The CDR3 nucleotides are TGTGCCAGCAGCTTAGTGTCGGGACTAGGCACCGGGGAGCTGTTTTTT.

Ten or more counts support this clonotype. The chain employs TRBV20-1 and TRBJ2-7; 8 nucleotides line up with TRBD2. The CDR3 is made up of 13 amino acids. The trim removed 4 bases at V and 0 bases at J, leaving 2 bases unmatched. From germline, CDR1 is DFQATT and CDR2 SNEGSKA (reference sequence). CDR3 residues: CSAKGTSSYEQYF. CDR3 coding DNA: TGCAGTGCTAAAGGGACTAGCTCCTACGAGCAGTACTTC.

This clonotype was detected only a few times. V is TRBV5-1 and J is TRBJ1-1, with TRBD1 as a possible D gene (5 bases). Germline CDR1 is SGHRS and CDR2 is YFSETQ. This CDR3 spans 13 amino acids. V lost 3 bases and J lost 6, with 12 bases in between. The CDR3 nucleotides read TGCGCCAGCAGCTCGCGATCGGGGGCTGAAGCTTTCTTT. This codes for CASSSRSGAEAFF. The complete variable domain, with remaining parts taken from reference TRBV5-1 and TRBJ1-1, reads KAGVTQTPRYLIKTRGQQVTLSCSPISGHRSVSWYQQTPGQGLQFLFEYFSETQRNKGNFPGRFSGRQFSNSRSEMNVSTLELGDSALYLCASSSRSGAEAFFGQGTRLTVV.

This clonotype was recorded at least ten times. This rearrangement joins TRBV18 to TRBJ2-6; D gene unclear. The CDR3 has 15 residues. Germline V gene sequence: CDR1 KGHSH, CDR2 LQKENI. V lost 4 bases and J 0 bases, leaving 7 bases between the germline ends. CDR3 coding DNA: TGTGCCAGCTCACGTCCTATCTCTGGGGCCAACGTCCTGACTTTC. Translated, it gives CASSRPISGANVLTF. Looking up the rest from reference TRBV18 and TRBJ2-6 gives the full variable domain: NAGVMQNPRHLVRRRGQEARLRCSPMKGHSHVYWYRQLPEEGLKFMVYLQKENIIDESGMPKERFSAEFPKEGPSILRIQQVVRGDSAAYFCASSRPISGANVLTFGAGSRLTVL.

This clonotype occurred a few times. The chain recombines TRBV25-1 with TRBJ2-3; TRBD2 agrees at 8 bases. V lost 6 bases to trimming and J lost 4 bases; unmatched junction nucleotides: 3. Looked up from germline, CDR1 is MGHDK and CDR2 is SYGVNS. This CDR3 comprises 13 residues. For the CDR3, the DNA is TGTGCCAGCAGCACTAGCGGTTCAGATACGCAGTATTTT. Amino acid sequence: CASSTSGSDTQYF.

This clonotype was found a few times. The CDR3 DNA is TGTGCCAGCAGCGTGGACAGGGGGCGCCGGACTGAAGCTTTCTTT. Protein product: CASSVDRGRRTEAFF. V and J are TRBV7-2 and TRBJ1-1; 11 nucleotides line up with TRBD1. The germline V gene has CDR1 SGHTA and CDR2 FQGNSA. V shed 5 bases and J 5 bases; nucleotides not matched to a gene: 7. CDR3 length: 15 amino acids.

Concerning this clonotype: A much larger clone sits a single nucleotide away, making a read error possible. The V and J genes are TRBV4-3 and TRBJ2-3, with 7 positions matching TRBD1. The germline gives CDR1 LGHNA, CDR2 YSLEER. The CDR3 is 14 amino acids. CDR3 sequence: CASSRDRAADTQCF. In DNA, the CDR3 is TGCGCCAGCAGCCGAGACAGGGCTGCAGATACGCAGTGTTTT.

Only a few counts were recorded for this clonotype. The genes are TRBV20-1 and TRBJ2-3; no clear D. This CDR3 has 14 amino acids. The ends were cut back, 1 base at V and 0 bases at J, with 8 bases in the middle. Germline V lookup: CDR1 DFQATT, CDR2 SNEGSKA (reference sequence). The CDR3 region is CSARVTASTDTQYF. CDR3 nucleotides: TGCAGTGCTAGAGTAACAGCAAGCACAGATACGCAGTATTTT.

In its sample, this clonotype was seen many times. The chain carries TRBV12-3 or TRBV12-4 and TRBJ2-1; possibly TRBD1 for D (5 bases). V lost 3 bases and J lost 7, with 10 bases in between. This CDR3 region has 13 residues. CDR3 amino acids: CASSLGPGNEQFF. In DNA, the CDR3 is TGTGCCAGCAGTTTGGGCCCAGGGAATGAGCAGTTCTTC.

This clonotype has ten or more counts. The chain joins TRBV6-5 to TRBJ2-3, with D hard to call. Deletions cut 3 bases from V and 4 bases from J, with 14 bases between. The CDR3 totals 15 residues. Germline loops: CDR1 MNHEY, CDR2 SVGAGI. The CDR3 region has the DNA TGTGCCAGCAGTTATCAAGGTCGTGGCGCAGATACGCAGTATTTT. Encoded protein: CASSYQGRGADTQYF.